This TCR beta chain was recorded in a study of blood T cell repertoires in COVID-19. Study summary: The United States, Italy and Spain provided the acute and convalescent COVID-19 samples. From T cells, B-cell-depleted T cells, or PBMCs came the material, which was cDNA or gDNA.

This clone appeared once. In the original workflow: From reference gene primer amplification, estimates of nucleated cell counts were derived. The assay was immunoSEQ multiplex PCR, and TCRdb's table has in-frame clones only and misses some. From that table come the V and J calls and clone size; the DNA was used to work out D and trimming. Here the sample spans about 87,000 clones, roughly 80% being singletons. The CDR3 has 14 amino acids. Trimming stripped 4 bases from V and 3 bases from J, with 13 bases between. Germline CDR1 and CDR2: SGHRS and YFSETQ. This TCR derives from a woman aged 45-65 years with acute or convalescent COVID-19. The sample comprised peripheral blood. J is TRBJ1-1 and V is TRBV5-1; tentative D call: TRBD1 (5 bases). In nucleotides, the CDR3 is TGCGCCAGCAGCCCCTCAGGAGGGGACACTGAAGCTTTCTTT. Translated, it gives CASSPSGGDTEAFF.